Included here is one T cell receptor beta chain sequence, with context. What it recognizes is unknown. This specimen comes from a study of beta chain features in type 1 diabetes. Study-level points and caveats: Among all four CD4+ subsets, Type 1 diabetes patients had TCRB CDR3s that were moderately but significantly shorter.

Investigators reverse transcribed all isolated RNA, so they sequenced expressed TCRB transcripts. The data were produced by immunoSEQ multiplex PCR, yet TCRdb's version contains in-frame clones alone and is incomplete. Of around 250,000 clones in the sample, around 14% were seen once. This CDR3 spans 13 amino acids. Germline V gene lookup returns CDR1 LNHDA and CDR2 SQIVND (reference sequence). V lost 2 bases and J 5 bases, leaving 7 bases between the germline ends. The sequenced sample was naive CD4+ T cells from blood. The receptor comes from a woman aged 40 to 49 in good health. The V gene is TRBV19, the J gene TRBJ1-5; D call uncertain. The CDR3 region has the DNA TGTGCCAGTAGTATAATTCGGGATCAGCCCCAGCATTTT. It encodes CASSIIRDQPQHF.